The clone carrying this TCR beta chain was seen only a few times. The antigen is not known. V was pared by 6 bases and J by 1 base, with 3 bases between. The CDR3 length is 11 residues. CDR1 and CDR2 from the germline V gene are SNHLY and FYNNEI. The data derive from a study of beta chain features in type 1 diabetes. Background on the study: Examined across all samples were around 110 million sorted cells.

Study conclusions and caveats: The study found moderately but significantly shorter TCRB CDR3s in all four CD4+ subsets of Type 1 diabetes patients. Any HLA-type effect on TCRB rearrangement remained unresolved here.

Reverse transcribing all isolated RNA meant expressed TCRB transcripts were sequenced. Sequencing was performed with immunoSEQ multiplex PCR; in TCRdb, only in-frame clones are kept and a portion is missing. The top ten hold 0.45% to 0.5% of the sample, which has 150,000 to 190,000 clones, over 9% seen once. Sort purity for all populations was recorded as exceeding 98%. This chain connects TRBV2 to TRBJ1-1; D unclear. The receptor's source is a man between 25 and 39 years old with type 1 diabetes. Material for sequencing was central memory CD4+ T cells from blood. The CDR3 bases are TGTGCCAGCAGCCAGAACACTGAAGCTTTCTTT. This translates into CASSQNTEAFF.